The clone carrying this TCR beta chain was counted between two and nine times. Its antigen remains unidentified. The entry originates in a study of regulatory T cells in long-lasting Graves disease. The time point denotes: persistent/refractory GD, antithyroid drugs over 5 years with positive TRAb. Researchers made the TCR library from RNA that was extracted from PBMCs. An endocrinology unit in Xi'an, China, supplied the patients. EDTA tubes collected roughly 9 milliliters of peripheral blood. Broader study findings: TRBV28 was favored in persistent disease, as were TRBJ1-2 and TRBJ2-5.

V shed 4 bases and J 0 bases; nucleotides not matched to a gene: 8. CDR3 length: 17 residues. From germline, CDR1 is MNHEY and CDR2 SMNVEV (reference sequence). TCR beta libraries were built with iRepertoire HTBI primers and Arm-PCR of CDR3 regions. TCRdb re-called the multiplex PCR reads through MiXCR, storing one row per CDR3 protein. Of about 660,000 distinct CDR3 sequences detected, around 32% appear once; the ten largest clones hold 35% to 55%. V usage is TRBV27 and J usage is TRBJ2-5; 10 bases fit TRBD2. The sequences come from peripheral blood mononuclear cells (PBMCs), collected when the disease was refractory, from a patient treated with antithyroid drugs. This clonotype was sampled from a female donor with Graves disease. CDR3 DNA sequence: TGTGCCAGCAGTTCCCTCGGACTAGCGGAGAACCAAGAGACCCAGTACTTC. Translation gives CASSSLGLAENQETQYF.